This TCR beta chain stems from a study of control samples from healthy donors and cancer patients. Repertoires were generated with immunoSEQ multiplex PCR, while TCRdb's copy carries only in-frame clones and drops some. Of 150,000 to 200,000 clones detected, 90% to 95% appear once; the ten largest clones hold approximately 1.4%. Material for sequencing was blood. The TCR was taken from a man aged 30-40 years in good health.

The CDR3 DNA reads as TGCGCCAGCAGCTTCAGGGAATTCACCTACGAGCAGTACTTC. Translated: CASSFREFTYEQYF. The chain recombines TRBV5-1 with TRBJ2-7; D may be TRBD1 (5 bases). Per the germline V gene, CDR1 is SGHRS and CDR2 is YFSETQ. Trimming pared 2 bases from V and 2 bases from J, leaving 11 bases between. The CDR3 totals 14 residues.